The clone carrying this T cell receptor beta chain was counted ten times or more. This record comes from a study of regulatory T cells in long-lasting Graves disease. Germline CDR1 and CDR2: DFQATT and SNEGSKA (reference sequence). The CDR3 has 15 amino acids. V trimming: 2 bases; J trimming: 4 bases; junction bases outside the gene matches: 3. The time point: newly diagnosed GD, antithyroid drugs for less than 3 months. There was RNA extracted from PBMCs, and the TCR library was made from it. All patients originated from an endocrinology department located in Xi'an, China. Building of the TCR beta libraries involved iRepertoire HTBI primers and Arm-PCR of CDR3 regions. In TCRdb, the multiplex PCR reads were re-called with MiXCR into one record per CDR3 protein. There are around 450,000 distinct CDR3 sequences in the sample; 15% to 20% occur only once, and 9% to 15% lies in the top ten. These data were likewise used in another study, on T cells in Graves' hyperthyroidism and ophthalmopathy.

The receptor was derived from a man between 35 and 55 years old with Graves disease. This specimen consisted of peripheral blood mononuclear cells (PBMCs), obtained at new diagnosis, from a patient treated with antithyroid drugs. The chain is built from TRBV20-1 and TRBJ2-3; the match to TRBD2 covers 13 bases. CDR3 in DNA: TGCAGTGCTAGACGGACTAGCGGGAGTCCAGATACGCAGTATTTT. It yields the protein CSARRTSGSPDTQYF.